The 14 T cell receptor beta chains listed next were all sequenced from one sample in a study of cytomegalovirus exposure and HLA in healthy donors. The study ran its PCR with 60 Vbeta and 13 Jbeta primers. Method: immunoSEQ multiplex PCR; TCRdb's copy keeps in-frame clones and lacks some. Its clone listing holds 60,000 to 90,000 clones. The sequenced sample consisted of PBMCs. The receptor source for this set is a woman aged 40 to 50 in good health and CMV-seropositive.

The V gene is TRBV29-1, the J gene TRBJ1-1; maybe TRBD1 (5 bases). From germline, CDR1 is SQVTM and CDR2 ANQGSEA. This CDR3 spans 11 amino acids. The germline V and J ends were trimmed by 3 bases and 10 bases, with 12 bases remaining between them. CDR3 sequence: CSVDQGGRAFF. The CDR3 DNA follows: TGCAGCGTTGACCAGGGTGGGCGAGCTTTCTTT.

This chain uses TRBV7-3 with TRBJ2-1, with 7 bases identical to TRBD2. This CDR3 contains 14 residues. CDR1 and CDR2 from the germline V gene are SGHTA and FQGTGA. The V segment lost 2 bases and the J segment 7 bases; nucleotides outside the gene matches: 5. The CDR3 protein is CASSLGGGGNEQFF. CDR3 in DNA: TGTGCCAGCAGCTTAGGTGGGGGAGGGAATGAGCAGTTCTTC.

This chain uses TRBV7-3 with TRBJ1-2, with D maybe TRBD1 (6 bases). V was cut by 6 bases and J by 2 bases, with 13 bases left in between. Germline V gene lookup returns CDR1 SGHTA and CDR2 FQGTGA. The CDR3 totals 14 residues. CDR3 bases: TGTGCCAGCAGTAGTTATACAGGGAACTATGGCTACACCTTC. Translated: CASSSYTGNYGYTF.

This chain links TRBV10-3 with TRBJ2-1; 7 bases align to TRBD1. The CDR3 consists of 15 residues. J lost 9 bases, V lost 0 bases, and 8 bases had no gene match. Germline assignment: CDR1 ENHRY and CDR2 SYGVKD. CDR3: CAISESRGGMGEQFF. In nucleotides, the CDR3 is TGTGCCATCAGTGAGTCGAGAGGGGGCATGGGTGAGCAGTTCTTC.

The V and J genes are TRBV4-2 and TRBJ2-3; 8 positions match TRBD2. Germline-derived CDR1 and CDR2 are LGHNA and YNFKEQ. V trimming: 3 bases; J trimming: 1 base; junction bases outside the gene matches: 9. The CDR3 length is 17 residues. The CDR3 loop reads CASSQDQREWGTDTQYF. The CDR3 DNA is TGTGCCAGCAGCCAGGATCAGCGGGAGTGGGGCACAGATACGCAGTATTTT.

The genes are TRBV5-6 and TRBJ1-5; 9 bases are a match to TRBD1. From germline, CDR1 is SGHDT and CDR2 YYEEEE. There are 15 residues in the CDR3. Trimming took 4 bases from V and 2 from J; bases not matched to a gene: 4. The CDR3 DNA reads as TGTGCCAGCAGCCTAGGGACAGGGCGCAATCAGCCCCAGCATTTT. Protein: CASSLGTGRNQPQHF.

CDR3 sequence (DNA): TGTGCCAGCAGTTACGGCCAGGGGGATACTGAAGCTTTCTTT. Translation: CASSYGQGDTEAFF. V gene TRBV6-5 combines with J gene TRBJ1-1, with 7 bases identical to TRBD1. V lost 2 bases to trimming and J lost 5 bases; unmatched junction nucleotides: 5. The CDR3 consists of 14 residues. Germline-derived CDR1 and CDR2 are MNHEY and SVGAGI.

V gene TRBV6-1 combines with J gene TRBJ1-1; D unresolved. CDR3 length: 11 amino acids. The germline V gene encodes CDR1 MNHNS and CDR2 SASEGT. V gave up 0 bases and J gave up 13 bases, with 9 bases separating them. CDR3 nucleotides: TGTGCCAGCAGTGAAGCGCCGGTCGATTTCTTT. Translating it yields CASSEAPVDFF.

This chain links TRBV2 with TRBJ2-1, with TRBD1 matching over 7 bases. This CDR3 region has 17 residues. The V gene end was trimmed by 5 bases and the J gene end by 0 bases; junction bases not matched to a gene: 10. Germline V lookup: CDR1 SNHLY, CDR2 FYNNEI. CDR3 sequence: CASSSRLRGSSYNEQFF. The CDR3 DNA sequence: TGTGCCAGCAGTAGTCGCCTCAGGGGGAGCTCCTACAATGAGCAGTTCTTC.

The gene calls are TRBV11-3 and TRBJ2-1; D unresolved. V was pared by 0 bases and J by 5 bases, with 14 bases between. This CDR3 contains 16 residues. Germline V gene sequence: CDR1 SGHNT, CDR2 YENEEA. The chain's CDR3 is CASSLDSAVAHNEQFF. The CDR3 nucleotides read TGTGCCAGCAGCTTAGATTCAGCAGTAGCACACAATGAGCAGTTCTTC.

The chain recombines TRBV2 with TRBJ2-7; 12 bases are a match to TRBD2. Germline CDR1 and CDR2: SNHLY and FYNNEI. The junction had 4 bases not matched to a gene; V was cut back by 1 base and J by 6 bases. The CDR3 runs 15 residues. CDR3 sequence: CASSEEASGGGEQYF. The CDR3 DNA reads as TGTGCCAGCAGTGAAGAGGCTAGCGGGGGGGGCGAGCAGTACTTC.

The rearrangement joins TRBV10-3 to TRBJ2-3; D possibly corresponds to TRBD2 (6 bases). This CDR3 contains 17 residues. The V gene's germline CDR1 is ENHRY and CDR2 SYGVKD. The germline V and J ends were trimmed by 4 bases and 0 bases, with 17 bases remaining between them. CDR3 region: CAISVRRGPQSTDTQYF. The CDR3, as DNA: TGTGCCATCAGTGTCCGGCGGGGCCCACAAAGCACAGATACGCAGTATTTT.

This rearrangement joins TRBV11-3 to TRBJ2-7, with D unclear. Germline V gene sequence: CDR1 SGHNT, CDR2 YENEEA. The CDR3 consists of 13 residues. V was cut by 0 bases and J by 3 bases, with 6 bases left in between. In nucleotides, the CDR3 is TGTGCCAGCAGCTTAGATAAGCGCTACGAGCAGTACTTC. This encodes CASSLDKRYEQYF.

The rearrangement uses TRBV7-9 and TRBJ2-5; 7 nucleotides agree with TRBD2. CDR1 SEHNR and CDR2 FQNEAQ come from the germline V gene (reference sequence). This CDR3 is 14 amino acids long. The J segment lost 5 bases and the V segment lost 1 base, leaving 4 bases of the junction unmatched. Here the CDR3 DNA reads TGTGCCAGCAGCTTAGTGGGAGGGGTTGAGACCCAGTACTTC. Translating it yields CASSLVGGVETQYF.